A single sample is the source of the 12 T cell receptor beta chains below, sequenced in a study of regulatory T cells in long-lasting Graves disease. Specified time point: persistent/refractory GD, antithyroid drugs over 5 years with positive TRAb. Following extraction of RNA from PBMCs, that RNA was used to make the TCR library. Building the TCR beta libraries relied on iRepertoire HTBI primers, and CDR3 regions underwent Arm-PCR. TCRdb re-analysed the multiplex PCR reads in MiXCR, keeping a single row per CDR3 protein. The profile shows about 430,000 distinct CDR3 sequences, roughly 21% of them singletons. Specimen: peripheral blood mononuclear cells (PBMCs), collected when the disease was refractory, from a patient treated with antithyroid drugs. These receptors were obtained from a female donor with Graves disease.

Many counts were recorded for this clonotype. This sequence joins TRBV12-3 or TRBV12-4 and TRBJ1-1; TRBD1 is a possible D gene (5 bases). CDR3 length: 17 amino acids. Trimming removed 7 bases at V and 2 bases at J, with 23 bases between. CDR3 in amino acids: CASTQWGWGGSNTEAFF. DNA of the CDR3: TGTGCCAGCACCCAGTGGGGATGGGGGGGTTCAAACACTGAAGCTTTCTTT.

J is TRBJ1-1 and V is TRBV29-1; D might be TRBD1 (5 bases). This CDR3 is 14 amino acids long. Germline V gene data show CDR1 as SQVTM and CDR2 as ANQGSEA. The V end was cut by 6 bases, the J end by 1 base, with 15 bases between. The CDR3 DNA is TGCAGCGTAAGAGGGACTTCCGCGAACACTGAAGCTTTCTTT. It specifies CSVRGTSANTEAFF.

This clonotype was seen repeatedly, ten times or more. The rearrangement uses TRBV20-1 and TRBJ1-1; no clear D. The V end lost 6 bases, the J end lost 1 base, and 6 bases lay between the germline ends. This CDR3 contains 11 residues. CDR1 is DFQATT and CDR2 is SNEGSKA in the germline V gene (reference sequence). The CDR3 region has the DNA TGCAGTGCGCCAGGGAACACTGAAGCTTTCTTT. This gives the protein CSAPGNTEAFF.

A few counts support this clonotype. The V gene is TRBV6-5, the J gene TRBJ2-2, with 7 bases identical to TRBD2. After removal of 0 bases from V and 5 bases from J, the junction contained 18 bases not matched to a gene. This CDR3 is 20 amino acids long. Germline assignment: CDR1 MNHEY and CDR2 SVGAGI. The CDR3 sequence is CASSYSGLNAAGWSTGELFF. CDR3 in DNA: TGTGCCAGCAGTTACTCGGGGTTGAACGCAGCGGGGTGGAGTACCGGGGAGCTGTTTTTT.

This clonotype showed up many times. The gene calls are TRBV28 and TRBJ1-5, with D uncertain. CDR1 is MDHEN, CDR2 SYDVKM, per germline. V was trimmed by 6 bases and J by 4 bases, leaving 25 bases between them. This CDR3 is built from 18 residues. Written as DNA, the CDR3 is TGTGCCAGCAGACGTCGCTACAATGACCACGGACGGAATCAGCCCCAGCATTTT. This sequence encodes CASRRRYNDHGRNQPQHF.

The chain recombines TRBV7-2 with TRBJ1-5; D not certain. The CDR3 length is 14 residues. The V gene lost 5 bases and the J gene lost 4 bases, with 12 bases spanning the gap. Germline V gene data show CDR1 as SGHTA and CDR2 as FQGNSA. The DNA of the CDR3 is TGTGCCAGCAGCCCAAAGGCCAGGAATCAGCCCCAGCATTTT. Protein sequence: CASSPKARNQPQHF.

The chain links TRBV2 to TRBJ2-2, with 7 bases fitting TRBD2. The CDR3 is made up of 18 amino acids. Per the germline V gene, CDR1 is SNHLY and CDR2 is FYNNEI. V lost 7 bases, J lost 2 bases, and 16 bases stayed unmatched. The CDR3 nucleotides are TGTGCCAGCAAGACCGGGACTAACGGGAGAAGTAACACCGGGGAGCTGTTTTTT. It yields the protein CASKTGTNGRSNTGELFF.

This clonotype has just a few counts. The chain joins TRBV12-3 or TRBV12-4 to TRBJ1-1; D remains unclear. Trimming removed 7 bases from V and 2 bases from J, with 8 bases in between. The CDR3 loop spans 12 amino acids. The CDR3 sequence is CASNPLNTEAFF. CDR3 nucleotide sequence: TGTGCCAGCAATCCACTTAACACTGAAGCTTTCTTT.

Notes on this clonotype: Given a much more abundant clone one base away, this may be a read error. Because the CDR3 is missing its conserved closing phenylalanine or tryptophan, this is likely a read error. The chain carries TRBV27 and TRBJ2-7, with 7 bases fitting TRBD2. The CDR3 has 13 amino acids. Germline V lookup: CDR1 MNHEY, CDR2 SMNVEV (reference sequence). The junction had 4 bases not matched to a gene; V was cut back by 4 bases and J by 4 bases. DNA of the CDR3: TGTGCCAGCAGTTACGGGAGGCAATACGAGCAGTACCTC. It specifies CASSYGRQYEQYL.

Note on this clonotype: Being one base from a much bigger clone, this may be a read error. The gene calls are TRBV19 and TRBJ2-7, with D perhaps TRBD2 (7 bases). Germline loops: CDR1 LNHDA, CDR2 SQIVND (reference sequence). Deletions cut 5 bases from V and 2 bases from J, with 22 bases between. CDR3 length: 17 residues. The CDR3, as DNA: TGTGCCAGTAGTCCCGGACTAGTGGGAGGGGGAACCTACGAGCAGTACTTC. Encoded protein: CASSPGLVGGGTYEQYF.

Worth noting for this clonotype: A far larger clone is just one base off, so this is likely a read error. V and J are TRBV16 and TRBJ1-1; a possible D gene is TRBD1 (6 bases). The length of the CDR3 is 12 residues. Germline V gives CDR1 KGHSY, CDR2 FQNENV. DNA for the CDR3: TGTGTCAGCAGCCCCCAGGGGACTGAAGCTTTCTTT. It encodes CVSSPQGTEAFF.

This clonotype was recorded a few times. This chain connects TRBV16 to TRBJ1-4, with D tentatively TRBD1 (5 bases). Germline-derived CDR1 and CDR2 are KGHSY and FQNENV. Between the trimmed V and J ends, which lost 2 bases and 7 bases, there was a span of 8 bases. This CDR3 contains 13 residues. CDR3 nucleotide sequence: TGTGCCAGCAGCCAAGGGACCGGTGAAAAACTGTTTTTT. It codes for CASSQGTGEKLFF.